This TCR beta chain appears in the sequencing data of a study of T cell responses to AZD1222 COVID-19 vaccine. Across the whole study: Samples with a second dose at about 4 or about 12 weeks were pooled together.

There are a few counts of this clone. What it recognizes is unknown. Study results and caveats: Close to half of spike-specific TCRs reportedly recognize unmutated variant regions.

The germline gives CDR1 SGHVS, CDR2 FQNEAQ. CDR3 length: 15 amino acids. V was pared by 1 base and J by 7 bases, with 14 bases between. Profiled with immunoSEQ multiplex PCR; TCRdb holds only in-frame clones, not every one. The table lists some 120,000 clones, around 90% of them singletons. V and J are TRBV7-8 and TRBJ2-1, with a possible D match to TRBD2 (6 bases). This receptor was taken from an adult in good health. This specimen consisted of peripheral blood, obtained on day 0 of AZD1222 vaccination. The CDR3 here is CASSLGLAGKNEQFF. The CDR3 nucleotides read TGTGCCAGCAGCTTAGGGTTGGCGGGGAAAAATGAGCAGTTCTTC.